The entry below gives a single T cell receptor beta chain sequence along with its context. No antigen is known for it. V was trimmed by 5 bases and J by 5 bases, leaving 13 bases between them. This CDR3 spans 13 amino acids. Germline loops: CDR1 DFQATT, CDR2 SNEGSKA (reference sequence). This sample is drawn from a study of blood T cells in healthy people across ages. Together with a sample-barcoded 5' primer, a J-beta primer mix was included in a second PCR lasting about 6 to 12 cycles. No fewer than 2.5 million CDR3-containing paired-end reads came from each sample. TCRdb re-called the 5' RACE reads with MiXCR, one entry per CDR3 protein. The sample lists over 1,500,000 distinct CDR3 sequences, about 50% occurring once. General observations from the study: Older individuals had lower TCR beta diversity per million T cells (the decline was roughly linear). Compared with aged donors, long-lived donors showed fewer expanded clones, suggesting selection.

This clonotype was sampled from a woman in her forties in good health. V usage is TRBV20-1 and J usage is TRBJ2-1, with a tentative D call TRBD1 (6 bases). The source material was blood. CDR3 DNA sequence: TGCAGTGCTGGTGGGGGCCACCACAATGAGCAGTTCTTC. Its translation: CSAGGGHHNEQFF.